Listed here are 24 T cell receptor beta chains from one sample, sequenced in a study of blood T cells in healthy people across ages. Sample-barcoded 5' priming and a J-beta primer mix drove a second PCR of roughly 7 to 11 cycles. TCRdb reprocessed the 5' RACE reads with MiXCR, giving one entry per CDR3 protein. The repertoire consists of some 860,000 distinct CDR3 sequences, with roughly three fifths occurring once and the leading ten covering under 30%. Material: blood. The receptors were sampled from a man aged 35 to 55 in good health.

The chain uses TRBV6-6 and TRBJ2-1; TRBD2 agrees at 9 bases. Germline V gene sequence: CDR1 MNHNY, CDR2 SVGAGI (reference sequence). CDR3 size: 16 residues. CDR3 DNA sequence: TGTGCTACCGCCAGGGGAGGTCTAGCGGGGCTCAATGAGCAGTTCTTC. Protein: CATARGGLAGLNEQFF.

This chain connects TRBV7-2 to TRBJ2-3; 10 bases are shared with TRBD2. There are 16 residues in the CDR3. Germline loops: CDR1 SGHTA, CDR2 FQGNSA. V lost 5 bases, J lost 5 bases, and 10 bases stayed unmatched. The CDR3 bases are TGTGCCAGCAGCCCTAATAGGGGACTAGCGATAGATACGCAGTATTTT. Encoded protein: CASSPNRGLAIDTQYF.

The V call is TRBV9, the J call TRBJ1-3; 7 bases match TRBD1. The trim removed 4 bases at V and 0 bases at J, leaving 7 bases unmatched. The CDR3 loop spans 16 amino acids. Per germline, CDR1 SGDLS and CDR2 YYNGEE. CDR3: CASSPTGTSSGNTIYF. The CDR3 region has the DNA TGTGCCAGCAGCCCGACAGGGACGAGCTCTGGAAACACCATATATTTT.

CDR3 bases: TGTGCCAGCAGCAATGGTTCGGCAGGGGAGTGTGGAAACACCATATATTTT. The encoded protein is CASSNGSAGECGNTIYF. This rearrangement joins TRBV21-1 to TRBJ1-3; the table's D call, TRBD1, has no DNA check behind it. TRBV21-1 is termed a pseudogene. The CDR3 extends over 17 amino acids.

V usage is TRBV7-2 and J usage is TRBJ2-3; possibly TRBD1 for D (7 bases). Germline loops: CDR1 SGHTA, CDR2 FQGNSA. V lost 6 bases and J lost 5, with 15 bases in between. The CDR3 runs to 14 residues. This CDR3 is CASRMRGRGDTQYF. The CDR3 DNA follows: TGTGCCAGCAGGATGAGGGGGCGGGGAGATACGCAGTATTTT.

The rearrangement links TRBV27 to TRBJ1-5; 7 nucleotides match TRBD1. Trimming cost V 4 bases and J 5 bases; bases outside gene matches: 8. There are 15 residues in the CDR3. From germline, CDR1 is MNHEY and CDR2 SMNVEV (reference sequence). The CDR3 here is CASSSHLDRYQPQHF. CDR3 coding DNA: TGTGCCAGCAGTTCCCACCTGGACAGGTATCAGCCCCAGCATTTT.

The genes are TRBV2 and TRBJ1-3, with D unresolved. With 7 bases removed from V and 1 base from J, the gap between germline ends came to 8 bases. There are 13 residues in the CDR3. CDR1 is SNHLY, CDR2 FYNNEI, per germline. In nucleotides, the CDR3 is TGTGCCAGCAATCCGGATTCTGGAAACACCATATATTTT. Its translation: CASNPDSGNTIYF.

Worth noting for this clonotype: Mismatch with germline at one junction end may stem from a read error. The V gene is TRBV4-1, the J gene TRBJ2-3, with D possibly being TRBD1 (6 bases). The CDR3 has 13 amino acids. Germline V gene lookup returns CDR1 MGHRA and CDR2 YSYEKL. CDR3 nucleotides: TGCGCCAGCAGCCAGAACAGGGCAGATCCGCAGTATTTT. Its translation is CASSQNRADPQYF.

A word on this clonotype: Germline and junction disagree at one end, which may indicate a read error. This chain connects TRBV3-1 to TRBJ2-2; D could derive from TRBD1 or TRBD2 (5 bases each). Germline V CDR1 and CDR2: LGHDT, YNNKEL (reference sequence). The CDR3 consists of 14 residues. The CDR3 loop reads CASSQVGDTGELFF. In DNA form, the CDR3 reads TGCGCCAGCAGCCAAGTGGGGGACACCGGGGAGCTGTTTTTT.

The rearrangement joins TRBV2 to TRBJ2-3; D not certain. Germline assignment: CDR1 SNHLY and CDR2 FYNNEI. The CDR3 contains 15 residues. Trimming took off 10 bases at V and 4 bases at J, with 21 bases between the two ends. CDR3 coding DNA: TGTGCCACCAGCCCTCTTGGGTCCCCGGCAGATACGCAGTATTTT. This translates into CATSPLGSPADTQYF.

CDR3 bases: TGCGCCAGCAGCACCCGGGGAGGAGTTGATACCGAGCAGTACTTC. Translating it yields CASSTRGGVDTEQYF. J is TRBJ2-7 and V is TRBV5-1; maybe TRBD2 (6 bases). The CDR3 totals 15 residues. Germline CDR1 reads SGHRS; CDR2 reads YFSETQ. The ends were cut back, 4 bases at V and 6 bases at J, with 20 bases in the middle.

The gene calls are TRBV29-1 and TRBJ2-7; 8 nucleotides agree with TRBD1. The germline V gene encodes CDR1 SQVTM and CDR2 ANQGSEA. V was pared by 8 bases and J by 1 base, with 10 bases of the junction left unmatched. The CDR3 runs to 14 residues. DNA of the CDR3: TGCAGCATCACCGGGACAGGCGGTTCCTACGAGCAGTACTTC. Amino acids: CSITGTGGSYEQYF.

The chain employs TRBV7-2 and TRBJ1-6, with D hard to call. Germline V gene sequence: CDR1 SGHTA, CDR2 FQGNSA. V was trimmed by 2 bases and J by 8 bases, leaving 22 bases between them. The CDR3 is 18 residues long. The CDR3 bases are TGTGCCAGCAGCTTAAACTTACAGCTAAAGCCTCGGGATTCACCCCTCCACTTT. This codes for CASSLNLQLKPRDSPLHF.

The V gene is TRBV11-2, the J gene TRBJ2-7; D is possibly TRBD2 (6 bases). The CDR3 is 15 residues long. The germline CDR1 and CDR2 sequences are SGHAT and FQNNGV. Trimming took 5 bases from V and 0 from J, leaving 14 bases between them. The CDR3 DNA is TGTGCCAGCAGCCCCCTAGTGGGGGGCTCCTACGAGCAGTACTTC. The encoded protein is CASSPLVGGSYEQYF.

This clonotype was seen only once. The rearrangement links TRBV9 to TRBJ1-2, with a tentative D call TRBD1 (6 bases). The CDR3 contains 18 residues. CDR1 is SGDLS and CDR2 is YYNGEE in the germline V gene. V lost 7 bases, J lost 3 bases, and 28 bases lay in between. In DNA, the CDR3 is TGTGCCAGCCCCCACTCTCGCCCTTCACAGGGAGCCCACTATGGCTACACCTTC. It translates to CASPHSRPSQGAHYGYTF.

The chain uses TRBV21-1 and TRBJ2-7; the D call of TRBD1 is as the table states it, not checked on the DNA. TRBV21-1 is noted as a pseudogene. The CDR3 covers 15 residues. The CDR3 here is CASSSQQGASYEQYF. CDR3 nucleotides: TGTGCCAGCAGCTCTCAGCAGGGGGCCTCCTACGAGCAGTACTTC.

This clonotype has only a few counts. J is TRBJ2-5 and V is TRBV6-6; D not resolved. Per germline, CDR1 MNHNY and CDR2 SVGAGI (reference sequence). Trimming took off 6 bases at V and 1 base at J, with 12 bases between the two ends. The CDR3 consists of 14 residues. CDR3 nucleotides: TGTGCCAGCAGGAAATGGCAGTTCCAAGAGACCCAGTACTTC. It codes for CASRKWQFQETQYF.

In its sample, this clonotype was seen a few times. J is TRBJ2-2 and V is TRBV29-1; possibly TRBD1 for D (6 bases). The ends were cut back, 6 bases at V and 6 bases at J, with 14 bases in the middle. The germline CDR1 and CDR2 sequences are SQVTM and ANQGSEA. The CDR3 is 13 residues long. CDR3 in DNA: TGCAGCGTCCGGGACATTTGGGCCGGGGAGCTGTTTTTT. Protein sequence: CSVRDIWAGELFF.

In its sample, this clonotype was seen a few times. This rearrangement joins TRBV11-2 to TRBJ2-3, with TRBD2 matching 11 bases. Looked up from germline, CDR1 is SGHAT and CDR2 is FQNNGV. The CDR3 sequence is 16 residues long. Trimming at V came to 5 bases and at J to 4 bases, leaving 8 bases not matched to a gene. The CDR3 protein is CASSRKLAGAADTQYF. For the CDR3, the DNA is TGTGCCAGCAGCCGTAAACTAGCGGGAGCTGCAGATACGCAGTATTTT.

As concerns this clonotype: This could be a read error, since a much larger clone is one nucleotide away. The chain carries TRBV7-2 and TRBJ2-7; D unclear. CDR3 size: 11 residues. Germline CDR1 SGHTA, CDR2 FQGNSA. CDR3 sequence reads: CANSDTHEQYF. The DNA for the CDR3 is TGTGCCAACAGCGACACGCACGAGCAGTACTTC.

The genes are TRBV15 and TRBJ1-2; the match to TRBD1 covers 8 bases. CDR3 size: 13 residues. Germline CDR1 and CDR2: LNHNV and YYDKDF (reference sequence). With V trimmed by 1 base and J by 6 bases, 1 base remained unmatched. The CDR3 is CATSRGTGNGYTF. The CDR3, as DNA: TGTGCCACCAGCAGAGGGACAGGGAATGGCTACACCTTC.

This chain connects TRBV12-3 or TRBV12-4 to TRBJ1-2, with 12 bases identical to TRBD1. The CDR3 sequence is 15 residues long. The V and J ends lost 5 bases and 4 bases, in that order; junction bases with no gene match: 5. The CDR3 coding sequence is TGTGCCAGCAGTGGGACAGGGGGCTTACTCTATGGCTACACCTTC. It codes for CASSGTGGLLYGYTF.

This clonotype is a singleton in its sample. Since a much larger clone is just one base distant, this may be a read error. The chain employs TRBV12-3 or TRBV12-4 and TRBJ1-1, with a possible D match to TRBD1 (5 bases). The CDR3 runs to 15 residues. The CDR3 spells CANSLTTGVNTEAFF. CDR3 in DNA: TGTGCCAACAGTCTAACGACGGGGGTGAACACTGAAGCTTTCTTT.

The sample holds a few counts of this clonotype. The chain has TRBV12-3 or TRBV12-4 and TRBJ2-4, with D perhaps assigned TRBD1 or TRBD2 (5 bases each). The J call may be mistaken, given a closer DNA end match to TRBJ2-7. The CDR3 length is 14 residues. This chain's CDR3 is CASSSIRDAHEQYF. The CDR3 coding sequence is TGTGCCAGCAGTTCCATTAGGGACGCCCACGAGCAGTACTTC.